The 12 T cell receptor beta chains given below trace back to one sample, sequenced in a study of identical twins. One entry per CDR3 protein results from TCRdb running MiXCR on the 5' RACE reads. The sample has 400,000 to 600,000 distinct CDR3 sequences, approximately 20% seen once. These same records also appear under a second study, on yellow fever vaccine responses in identical twins.

The sample taken for sequencing was CD4+ T cells sorted from blood. These receptors came from a woman aged 18-29 years in good health.

This clonotype was found many times. The chain carries TRBV20-1 and TRBJ2-2; D is unclear. Germline V gene lookup returns CDR1 DFQATT and CDR2 SNEGSKA (reference sequence). V was shortened by 3 bases and J by 0 bases, with 5 bases between the two germline ends. This CDR3 region has 13 residues. CDR3 nucleotide sequence: TGCAGTGCTAGGGGTCCGAACACCGGGGAGCTGTTTTTT. Protein sequence: CSARGPNTGELFF.

This clonotype showed up many times. The rearrangement links TRBV12-3 or TRBV12-4 to TRBJ2-2; D is unresolved. With 3 bases removed from V and 7 bases from J, the gap between germline ends came to 12 bases. The CDR3 sequence is 14 residues long. CDR3: CASSLFPVGGELFF. The DNA for the CDR3 is TGTGCCAGCAGTTTGTTCCCGGTGGGCGGGGAGCTGTTTTTT.

This clonotype was recorded many times. The chain combines TRBV15 with TRBJ1-6; D unresolved. The V end was cut by 5 bases, the J end by 6 bases, with 14 bases between. CDR1 and CDR2 (germline): LNHNV, YYDKDF (reference sequence). This CDR3 comprises 15 residues. As DNA, the CDR3 is TGTGCCACCAGCCCGACCAAGAGCATTAATTCACCCCTCCACTTT. Translated, it gives CATSPTKSINSPLHF.

The chain recombines TRBV10-3 with TRBJ2-1, with D possibly being TRBD2 (5 bases). With 5 bases removed from V and 4 bases from J, the gap between germline ends came to 6 bases. Germline V gene lookup returns CDR1 ENHRY and CDR2 SYGVKD. CDR3 size: 12 residues. The CDR3 spells CAISRGYNEQFF. In DNA form, the CDR3 reads TGTGCCATCAGTCGGGGTTACAATGAGCAGTTCTTC.

Only a few counts were recorded for this clonotype. CDR3 in DNA: TGTGCCAGCAGTCCCACAGGGGGCAACAATCAGCCCCAGCATTTT. Its protein product is CASSPTGGNNQPQHF. V usage is TRBV12-3 or TRBV12-4 and J usage is TRBJ1-5, with 9 bases aligning to TRBD1. After removal of 5 bases from V and 3 bases from J, the junction contained 5 bases not matched to a gene. CDR3 size: 15 residues.

This clonotype was counted ten times or more. J is TRBJ2-2 and V is TRBV7-2, with unresolved D. From germline, CDR1 is SGHTA and CDR2 FQGNSA. The CDR3 length is 14 residues. The V gene lost 1 base and the J gene lost 1 base, with 4 bases spanning the gap. CDR3 amino acids: CASSLVWNTGELFF. The CDR3 DNA follows: TGTGCCAGCAGCTTAGTTTGGAACACCGGGGAGCTGTTTTTT.

The chain joins TRBV18 to TRBJ1-2; no definite D call. Trimming took 0 bases from V and 4 from J, leaving 12 bases between them. The V gene's germline CDR1 is KGHSH and CDR2 LQKENI. The CDR3 covers 15 residues. CDR3 residues: CASSPPLAQSYGYTF. DNA for the CDR3: TGTGCCAGCTCACCACCTTTAGCCCAAAGCTATGGCTACACCTTC.

The chain has TRBV7-2 and TRBJ2-7; unclear D gene. CDR1 and CDR2 (germline): SGHTA, FQGNSA. The length of the CDR3 is 15 residues. V shed 1 base and J shed 0 bases, with 10 bases lying between them. The CDR3 coding sequence is TGTGCCAGCAGCTTAGGACCGACAAGCTCCTACGAGCAGTACGTC. It codes for CASSLGPTSSYEQYV.

The V and J genes are TRBV18 and TRBJ1-2; 10 bases align to TRBD1. The V segment lost 3 bases and the J segment 8 bases; nucleotides outside the gene matches: 6. CDR3 size: 14 residues. Germline V gene sequence: CDR1 KGHSH, CDR2 LQKENI. The CDR3 region has the DNA TGTGCCAGCTCACCGGGGACAGGGGCCGTCGGCTACACCTTC. Residues: CASSPGTGAVGYTF.

This clonotype came up many times. CDR3 sequence (DNA): TGTGCCAGCAGTGAATGGCCTGGCAATCAGCCCCAGCATTTT. It encodes CASSEWPGNQPQHF. The V call is TRBV2, the J call TRBJ1-5; D not resolved. Deletions cut 2 bases from V and 2 bases from J, with 7 bases between. CDR3 size: 14 residues. CDR1 SNHLY and CDR2 FYNNEI come from the germline V gene.

The gene calls are TRBV20-1 and TRBJ2-3; 11 nucleotides agree with TRBD2. CDR3 length equals 12 residues. Per germline, CDR1 DFQATT and CDR2 SNEGSKA (reference sequence). CDR3 protein: CSTSGRADTQYF. The CDR3 DNA follows: TGCAGCACTAGCGGGAGAGCAGATACGCAGTATTTT.

J is TRBJ1-1 and V is TRBV15; 9 bases fit TRBD1. Germline assignment: CDR1 LNHNV and CDR2 YYDKDF (reference sequence). The CDR3 contains 15 residues. V lost 0 bases to trimming and J lost 5 bases; unmatched junction nucleotides: 4. This chain's CDR3 is CATSRDRQGGTEAFF. The CDR3 DNA reads TGTGCCACCAGCAGAGACCGACAGGGGGGTACTGAAGCTTTCTTT.